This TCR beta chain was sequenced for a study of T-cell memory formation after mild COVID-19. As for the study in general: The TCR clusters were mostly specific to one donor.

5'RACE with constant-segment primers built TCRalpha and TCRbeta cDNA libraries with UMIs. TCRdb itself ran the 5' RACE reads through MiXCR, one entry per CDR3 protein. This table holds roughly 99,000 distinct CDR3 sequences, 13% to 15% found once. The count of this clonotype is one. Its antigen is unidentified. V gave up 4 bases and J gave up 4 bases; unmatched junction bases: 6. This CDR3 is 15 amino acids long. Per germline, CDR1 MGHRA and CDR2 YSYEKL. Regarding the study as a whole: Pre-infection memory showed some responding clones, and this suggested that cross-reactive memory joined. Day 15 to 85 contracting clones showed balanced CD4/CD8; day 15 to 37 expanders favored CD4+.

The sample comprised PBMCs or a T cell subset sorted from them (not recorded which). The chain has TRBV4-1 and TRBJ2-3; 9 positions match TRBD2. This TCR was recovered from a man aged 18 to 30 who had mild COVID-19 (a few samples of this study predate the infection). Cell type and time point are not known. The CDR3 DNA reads TGCGCCAGCAGCCGACTAGCGGACCCCGCAGATACGCAGTATTTT. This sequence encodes CASSRLADPADTQYF.